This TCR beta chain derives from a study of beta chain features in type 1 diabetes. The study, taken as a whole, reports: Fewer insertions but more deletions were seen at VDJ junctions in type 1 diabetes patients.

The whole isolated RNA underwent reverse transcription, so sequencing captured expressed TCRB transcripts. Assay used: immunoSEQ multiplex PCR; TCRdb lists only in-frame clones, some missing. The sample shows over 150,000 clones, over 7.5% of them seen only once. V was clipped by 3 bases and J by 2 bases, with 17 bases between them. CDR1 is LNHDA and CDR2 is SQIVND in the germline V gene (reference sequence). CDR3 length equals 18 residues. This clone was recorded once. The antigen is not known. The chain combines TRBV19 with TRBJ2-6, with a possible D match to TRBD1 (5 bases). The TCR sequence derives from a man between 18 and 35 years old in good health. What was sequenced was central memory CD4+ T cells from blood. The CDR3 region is CASSIKGQTNPGANVLTF. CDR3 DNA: TGTGCCAGTAGTATTAAGGGGCAGACCAACCCTGGGGCCAACGTCCTGACTTTC. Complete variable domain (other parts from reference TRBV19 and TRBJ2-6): DGGITQSPKYLFRKEGQNVTLSCEQNLNHDAMYWYRQDPGQGLRLIYYSQIVNDFQKGDIAEGYSVSREKKESFPLTVTSAQKNPTAFYLCASSIKGQTNPGANVLTFGAGSRLTVL.